The T cell receptor beta chain described here comes from a study of shared clonotypes between healthy human individuals. Notes on the study in general: Rarefaction curves obtained for sorted subsets showed sequencing incomplete despite large depth. Investigators expected sequencing depth to affect clonotype sharing among donors.

Germline CDR1 is SGHRS and CDR2 is YFSETQ. The V and J ends lost 4 bases and 6 bases, in that order; junction bases with no gene match: 9. The CDR3 covers 14 residues. Per sorted-subset replicate PCR, input was approximately 0.2 ug DNA, representing roughly 28,000 T cell genomes. Data came from immunoSEQ multiplex PCR; TCRdb stores just in-frame clones and leaves some out. The sample consists of 640,000 or so clones, roughly 78% of them appearing once. This clone was counted only a few times. What it binds is not known. The J gene is TRBJ2-7, the V gene TRBV5-1; 8 bases are a match to TRBD1. The origin of this receptor is a woman aged 25-40 years in good health. Sequenced sample: memory CD4+ T cells sorted from blood. Subset denoted: CD45RA-negative fraction. The CDR3 sequence is CASSQTDRVGEQYF. The CDR3 bases are TGCGCCAGCAGCCAAACGGACAGGGTTGGCGAGCAGTACTTC. Filled out from reference TRBV5-1 and TRBJ2-7, the complete variable domain reads KAGVTQTPRYLIKTRGQQVTLSCSPISGHRSVSWYQQTPGQGLQFLFEYFSETQRNKGNFPGRFSGRQFSNSRSEMNVSTLELGDSALYLCASSQTDRVGEQYFGPGTRLTVT.